The present T cell receptor beta chain was sequenced within a study of blood T cell repertoires in COVID-19. Study-wide context: T cells, B-cell-depleted T cells, or PBMCs supplied cDNA or gDNA.

Methods used by the authors: Nucleated cell counts were estimated from reference gene primer amplification. Clones were sequenced by immunoSEQ multiplex PCR, and TCRdb holds only the in-frame ones, with some missing. That table supplies the V and J calls and clone size; D and trimming were determined from the DNA. The table has around 50,000 clones, about nine tenths seen once. After removal of 7 bases from V and 4 bases from J, the junction contained 15 bases not matched to a gene. This CDR3 is 16 amino acids long. Germline V gene sequence: CDR1 MDHEN, CDR2 SYDVKM. V and J are TRBV28 and TRBJ1-1; 7 nucleotides match TRBD1. Sequencing used peripheral blood. This sequence was found in a man aged 45-60 years with active COVID-19. Here the CDR3 reads CASTSQGGVPGTEAFF. CDR3 nucleotides: TGTGCCAGCACCTCCCAGGGGGGAGTCCCGGGCACTGAAGCTTTCTTT.